Listed below are T cell receptor beta chains from one sample, sequenced in a study of blood T cell repertoires in COVID-19. The protocol was immunoSEQ multiplex PCR, while the TCRdb copy is restricted to in-frame clones and leaves out a portion. In the table there are 90,000 to 100,000 clones, less than 90% of which are singletons. The material sequenced was peripheral blood. The receptors come from an elderly man with acute or convalescent COVID-19. The CDR3 runs from the conserved cysteine through the conserved F or W. Fields, in order: V gene, CDR3 length, J gene, D gene, CDR3 protein. A D gene is named only where the DNA matches it firmly.

>TRBV5-1|14|TRBJ1-2|NA
CASSLRTALYGYTF
>TRBV19|18|TRBJ1-6|NA
CASSIGEADFSYNSPLHF
>TRBV5-1|15|TRBJ2-7|TRBD2
CASSSPAGGTYEQYF
>TRBV28|15|TRBJ2-2|TRBD2
CASGGSPPKRRELFF
>TRBV7-8|17|TRBJ2-4|NA
CASSSTGSPGVKNIQYF
>TRBV19|14|TRBJ2-5|TRBD1
CASSTTGGGETQYF
>TRBV7-9|16|TRBJ2-3|TRBD2
CASSKTSGESTDTQYF
>TRBV5-1|15|TRBJ2-7|TRBD2
CASSLIGGKSYEQYF
>TRBV28|13|TRBJ1-2|NA
CASSLQGLDGYTF
>TRBV18|14|TRBJ2-7|TRBD1
CASSPYRGPYEQYF
>TRBV5-4|12|TRBJ1-2|NA
CASSLAGNGYTF
>TRBV19|12|TRBJ1-2|NA
CASSRDFYGYTF
>TRBV10-3|18|TRBJ2-1|TRBD2
CAISSTGTSGLHRNEQFF
>TRBV20-1|15|TRBJ2-7|TRBD2
CSASRDGRVPYEQYF
>TRBV19|15|TRBJ1-5|TRBD1
CASSPRTGGNQPQHF
>TRBV6-1|13|TRBJ1-2|NA
CASSCPRGCGYTF
>TRBV5-1|14|TRBJ1-1|NA
CASRGRVGGTEAFF
>TRBV6-1|14|TRBJ1-4|TRBD1
CASRQTGVNEKLFF
>TRBV5-1|15|TRBJ1-4|NA
CASSLGGATNEKLFF
>TRBV5-4|15|TRBJ2-2|NA
CASSLRTSTTGELFF
>TRBV19|13|TRBJ2-7|NA
CASSAVGGYEQYF
>TRBV5-4|13|TRBJ2-5|TRBD1
CASSPGQVETQYF
>TRBV28|14|TRBJ2-1|NA
CASSSIMGGHEQFF
>TRBV10-2|13|TRBJ2-1|NA
CAARGSAYNEQFF
>TRBV5-1|14|TRBJ2-7|TRBD1
CASSLTQGAFEQYF
>TRBV28|15|TRBJ1-2|TRBD1
CASQMGGQVNYGYTF
>TRBV4-1|13|TRBJ2-5|NA
CASSGRRDETQYF
>TRBV25-1|12|TRBJ1-1|NA
CASSTGITEAFF
>TRBV19|12|TRBJ2-1|NA
CASSISGGEQFF
>TRBV18|15|TRBJ1-3|TRBD1
CASSEQGSSGNTIYF